The clone carrying this T cell receptor beta chain was counted a few times. These data belong to a study of blood T cell repertoires in COVID-19. Whole-study context: COVID-19 samples from acute and convalescent phases originated in the United States, Italy and Spain. The analysed material was cDNA or gDNA that came from T cells, B-cell-depleted T cells, or PBMCs.

Germline V gene sequence: CDR1 MDHEN, CDR2 SYDVKM. CDR3 length: 16 residues. With 2 bases clipped from V and 7 bases from J, the junction kept 11 bases outside the gene matches. The method was immunoSEQ multiplex PCR; TCRdb's version includes in-frame clones alone and lacks a portion of them. The sample contains about 200,000 clones, 82% of which appear only once. A Seattle source enrolled patients during active infection and followed them longitudinally. The V call is TRBV28, the J call TRBJ1-5, with 7 bases matching TRBD1. Sequenced input: peripheral blood. The receptor comes from a woman in her 70s with COVID-19, enrolled during active disease. The CDR3 reads CASSLGPRQGEQPQHF. CDR3 bases: TGTGCCAGCAGTTTAGGACCCCGACAGGGAGAACAGCCCCAGCATTTT.